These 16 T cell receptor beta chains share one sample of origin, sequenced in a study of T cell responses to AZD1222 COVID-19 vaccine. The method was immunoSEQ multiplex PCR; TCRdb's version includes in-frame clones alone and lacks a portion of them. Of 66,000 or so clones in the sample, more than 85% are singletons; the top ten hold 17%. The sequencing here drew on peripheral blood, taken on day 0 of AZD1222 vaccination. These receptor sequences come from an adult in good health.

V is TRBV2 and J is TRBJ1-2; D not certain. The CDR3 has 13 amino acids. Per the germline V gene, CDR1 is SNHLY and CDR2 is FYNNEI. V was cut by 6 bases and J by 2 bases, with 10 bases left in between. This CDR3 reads CASSRDLNYGYTF. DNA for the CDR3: TGTGCCAGCAGCCGAGACCTAAACTATGGCTACACCTTC.

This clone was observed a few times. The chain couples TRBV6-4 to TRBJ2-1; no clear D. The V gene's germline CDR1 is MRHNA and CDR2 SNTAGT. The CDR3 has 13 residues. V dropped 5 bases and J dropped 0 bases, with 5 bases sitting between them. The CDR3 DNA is TGTGCCAGCAGTCCTAGCTCCTACAATGAGCAGTTCTTC. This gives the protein CASSPSSYNEQFF.

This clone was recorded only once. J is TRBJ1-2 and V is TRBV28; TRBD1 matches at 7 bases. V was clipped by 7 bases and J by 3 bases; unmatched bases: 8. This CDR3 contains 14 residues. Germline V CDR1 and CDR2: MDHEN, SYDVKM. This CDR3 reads CASTITGTDYGYTF. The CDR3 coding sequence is TGTGCCAGCACCATTACCGGGACAGACTATGGCTACACCTTC.

The CDR3: CASSWTSGGNEQFF. The CDR3 coding sequence is TGTGCCAGCAGCTGGACTAGCGGGGGGAATGAGCAGTTCTTC. The chain combines TRBV9 with TRBJ2-1; 14 positions agree with TRBD2. CDR3 length: 14 residues. Germline assignment: CDR1 SGDLS and CDR2 YYNGEE. The V and J ends lost 4 bases and 7 bases, in that order; junction bases with no gene match: 1.

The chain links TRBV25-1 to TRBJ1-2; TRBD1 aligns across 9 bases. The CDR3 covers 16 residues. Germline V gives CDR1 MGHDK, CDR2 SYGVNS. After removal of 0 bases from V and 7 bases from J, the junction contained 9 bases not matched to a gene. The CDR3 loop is CASSEYVGTGNFGYTF. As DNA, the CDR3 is TGTGCCAGCAGTGAATATGTAGGGACAGGGAATTTTGGCTACACCTTC.

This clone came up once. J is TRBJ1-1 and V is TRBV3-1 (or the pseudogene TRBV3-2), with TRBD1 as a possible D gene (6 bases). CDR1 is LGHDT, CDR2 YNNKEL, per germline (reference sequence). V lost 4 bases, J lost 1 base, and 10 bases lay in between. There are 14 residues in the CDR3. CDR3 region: CASSRGHSNTEAFF. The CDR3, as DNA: TGTGCCAGCAGCCGGGGACACTCGAACACTGAAGCTTTCTTT.

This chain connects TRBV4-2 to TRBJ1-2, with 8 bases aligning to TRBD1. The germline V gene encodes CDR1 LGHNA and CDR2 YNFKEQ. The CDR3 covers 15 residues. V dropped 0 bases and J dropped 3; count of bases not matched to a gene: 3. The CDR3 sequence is CASSQENRGYYGYTF. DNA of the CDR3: TGTGCCAGCAGCCAAGAAAACAGGGGGTACTATGGCTACACCTTC.

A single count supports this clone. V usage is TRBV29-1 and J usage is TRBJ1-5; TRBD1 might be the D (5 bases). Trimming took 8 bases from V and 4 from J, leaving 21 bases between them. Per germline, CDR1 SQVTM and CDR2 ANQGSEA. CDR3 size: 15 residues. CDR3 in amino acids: CSIQLSGGLNQPQHF. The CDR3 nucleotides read TGCAGCATCCAGTTGTCCGGGGGACTTAATCAGCCCCAGCATTTT.

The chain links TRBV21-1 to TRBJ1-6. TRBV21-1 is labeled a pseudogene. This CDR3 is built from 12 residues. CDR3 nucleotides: TGTGCCAGCAACGTCAAGCGGGAACTAGTCCACTTT. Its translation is CASNVKRELVHF.

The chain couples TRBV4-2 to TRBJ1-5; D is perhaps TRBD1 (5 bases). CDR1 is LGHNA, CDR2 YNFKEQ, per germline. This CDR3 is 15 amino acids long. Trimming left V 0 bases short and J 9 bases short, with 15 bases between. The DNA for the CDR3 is TGTGCCAGCAGCCAAGAGGGGGACCCAAGAGGGCCCCAGCATTTT. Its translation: CASSQEGDPRGPQHF.

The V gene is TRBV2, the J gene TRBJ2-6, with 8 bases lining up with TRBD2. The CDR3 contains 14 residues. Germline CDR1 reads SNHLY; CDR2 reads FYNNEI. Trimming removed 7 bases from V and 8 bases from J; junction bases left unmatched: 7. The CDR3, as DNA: TGTGCCAGCATCGATGCGGGGGGAACCAACGTCCTGACTTTC. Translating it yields CASIDAGGTNVLTF.

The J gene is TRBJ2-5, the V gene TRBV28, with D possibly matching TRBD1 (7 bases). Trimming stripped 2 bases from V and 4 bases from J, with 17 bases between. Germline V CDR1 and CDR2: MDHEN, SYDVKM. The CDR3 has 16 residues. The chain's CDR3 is CASSLPTGRRRETQYF. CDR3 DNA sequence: TGTGCCAGCAGTTTACCGACAGGGAGGCGACGAGAGACCCAGTACTTC.

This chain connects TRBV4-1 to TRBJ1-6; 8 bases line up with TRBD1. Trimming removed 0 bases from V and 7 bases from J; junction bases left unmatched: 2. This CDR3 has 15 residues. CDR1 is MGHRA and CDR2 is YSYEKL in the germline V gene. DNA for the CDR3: TGCGCCAGCAGCCAAGATGCAGGGGGCAATTCACCCCTCCACTTT. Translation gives CASSQDAGGNSPLHF.

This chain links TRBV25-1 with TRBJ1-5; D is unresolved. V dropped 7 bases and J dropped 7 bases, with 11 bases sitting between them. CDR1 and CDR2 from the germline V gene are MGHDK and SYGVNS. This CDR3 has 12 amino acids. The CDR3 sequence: CASTTGGQPQHF. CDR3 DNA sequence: TGTGCCAGCACCACGGGTGGGCAGCCCCAGCATTTT.

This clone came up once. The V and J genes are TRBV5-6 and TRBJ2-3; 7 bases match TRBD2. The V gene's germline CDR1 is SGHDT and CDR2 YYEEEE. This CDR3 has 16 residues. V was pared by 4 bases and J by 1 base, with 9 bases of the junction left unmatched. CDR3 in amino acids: CASSAPTSRGTDTQYF. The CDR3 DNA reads TGTGCCAGCAGCGCGCCGACTAGCCGGGGCACAGATACGCAGTATTTT. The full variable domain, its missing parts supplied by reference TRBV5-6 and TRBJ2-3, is DAGVTQSPTHLIKTRGQQVTLRCSPKSGHDTVSWYQQALGQGPQFIFQYYEEEERQRGNFPDRFSGHQFPNYSSELNVNALLLGDSALYLCASSAPTSRGTDTQYFGPGTRLTVL.

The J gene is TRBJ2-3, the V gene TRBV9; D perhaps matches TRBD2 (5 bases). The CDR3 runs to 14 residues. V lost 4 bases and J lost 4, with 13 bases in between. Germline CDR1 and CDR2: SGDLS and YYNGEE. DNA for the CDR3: TGTGCCAGCAGCCCCCGGGTTAGCGCAGATACGCAGTATTTT. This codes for CASSPRVSADTQYF. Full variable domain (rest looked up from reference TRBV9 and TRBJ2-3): DSGVTQTPKHLITATGQRVTLRCSPRSGDLSVYWYQQSLDQGLQFLIQYYNGEERAKGNILERFSAQQFPDLHSELNLSSLELGDSALYFCASSPRVSADTQYFGPGTRLTVL.